In its sample, the clone carrying this T cell receptor (beta chain) was seen many times. Its antigen is not identified. In germline, CDR1 is SGHNT, CDR2 YENEEA. V dropped 7 bases and J dropped 3 bases, with 17 bases sitting between them. This CDR3 has 15 amino acids. The data were taken from a study of sequential checkpoint blockade in melanoma. Turning to the study itself: TCRβ was sequenced from DNA of about a hundred pretreatment tumors.

The treatment is: randomized to nivolumab then ipilimumab (arm A) or the reverse (arm B). Profiled with immunoSEQ multiplex PCR; TCRdb holds only in-frame clones, not every one. The sample lists around 10,000 clones; approximately 25% were seen once. Study conclusions and caveats: T-cell fraction and clonality followed PD-L1 and CD8+ counts, not mutational load. In arm A, pretreatment tumor clonality was associated with response.

This chain uses TRBV11-3 with TRBJ2-3, with D unclear. This receptor was taken from a human donor with melanoma. The sequencing used tumor tissue (inferred from file names), collected from a patient given nivolumab and ipilimumab in sequence. The CDR3 bases are TGTGCCAGCACCAGTGAGTTCCGGGTAACAGATACGCAGTATTTT. Protein: CASTSEFRVTDTQYF.